The T cell receptor (beta chain) under discussion was sequenced for a study of CD8+ T cells in alopecia areata. Study-level points and caveats: Researchers report lesional scalp, most notably alopecia totalis/universalis, outstripped normal scalp in clonality.

Documented treatment: oral pan-JAK inhibitor, 5-10 mg twice daily. Peripheral blood and lesional scalp punch biopsies came from alopecia areata patients. There are 13 residues in the CDR3. CDR1 is GTSNPN and CDR2 is SVGIG in the germline V gene (reference sequence). Between the trimmed V and J ends, which lost 2 bases and 0 bases, there was a span of 7 bases. RNA, once extracted, was reverse transcribed into cDNA for use as the sequencing template. Using immunoSEQ multiplex PCR, the repertoire was profiled, and TCRdb retains in-frame clones only, with some absent. The data show 120,000 or so clones, roughly 63% seen once. Concerning this clone itself: Antigen unknown.

The starting material was CD8+ T cells sorted from blood, obtained at week 4, from a patient treated with tofacitinib. This TCR came from a human donor with alopecia areata. The V call is TRBV30, the J call TRBJ1-1; D is unclear. CDR3 loop: CAWSLILNTEAFF. The DNA for the CDR3 is TGTGCCTGGAGTCTGATCTTGAACACTGAAGCTTTCTTT.